This T cell receptor (beta chain) was captured by sequencing in a study of blood T cell repertoires in COVID-19. Study context: Researchers got acute and convalescent COVID-19 samples from the United States, Italy and Spain.

Per the authors' pipeline: Quantification of nucleated cells was approximated via reference gene primer amplification. TCRdb keeps only in-frame clones here, not all; method: immunoSEQ multiplex PCR. That table furnishes V, J and clone size, whereas the DNA furnished D and trimming. The sample gives 130,000 or so clones, around 90% of which show up once; approximately 1.4% is in the top ten. V dropped 3 bases and J dropped 6 bases, with 12 bases sitting between them. This CDR3 region has 14 residues. Germline CDR1 and CDR2: MDHEN and SYDVKM. Input material: peripheral blood. The chain employs TRBV28 and TRBJ1-5; D is unclear. The receptor comes from a woman aged 55-69 years with acute or convalescent COVID-19. The CDR3 loop is CASSLMRVSQPQHF. The CDR3 nucleotides read TGTGCCAGCAGTTTGATGAGGGTGAGTCAGCCCCAGCATTTT.